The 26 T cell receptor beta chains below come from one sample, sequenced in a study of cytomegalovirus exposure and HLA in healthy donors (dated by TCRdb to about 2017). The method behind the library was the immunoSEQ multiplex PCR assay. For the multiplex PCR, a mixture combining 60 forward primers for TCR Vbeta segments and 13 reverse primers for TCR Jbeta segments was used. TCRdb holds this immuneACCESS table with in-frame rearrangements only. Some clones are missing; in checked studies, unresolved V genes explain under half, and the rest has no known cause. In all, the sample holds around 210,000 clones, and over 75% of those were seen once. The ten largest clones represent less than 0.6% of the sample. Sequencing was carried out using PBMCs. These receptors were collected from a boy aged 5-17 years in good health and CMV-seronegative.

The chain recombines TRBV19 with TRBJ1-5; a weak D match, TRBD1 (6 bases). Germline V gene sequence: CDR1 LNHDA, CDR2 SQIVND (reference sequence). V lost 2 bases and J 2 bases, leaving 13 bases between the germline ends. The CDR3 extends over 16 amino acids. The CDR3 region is CASSIRTGQGNQPQHF. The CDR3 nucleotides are TGTGCCAGTAGTATAAGGACGGGACAAGGCAATCAGCCCCAGCATTTT.

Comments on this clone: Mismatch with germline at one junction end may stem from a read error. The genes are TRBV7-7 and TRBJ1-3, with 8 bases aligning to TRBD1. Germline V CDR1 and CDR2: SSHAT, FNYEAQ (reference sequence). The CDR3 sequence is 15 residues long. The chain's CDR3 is CASSLDQGASSTIYF. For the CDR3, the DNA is TGTGCTAGCAGCTTAGATCAGGGGGCCTCTAGCACCATATATTTT.

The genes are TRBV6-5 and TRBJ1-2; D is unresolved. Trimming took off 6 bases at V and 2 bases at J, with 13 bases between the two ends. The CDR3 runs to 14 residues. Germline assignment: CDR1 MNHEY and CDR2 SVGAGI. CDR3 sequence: CASRAGSGNYGYTF. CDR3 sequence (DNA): TGTGCCAGCAGAGCGGGTAGTGGAAACTATGGCTACACCTTC.

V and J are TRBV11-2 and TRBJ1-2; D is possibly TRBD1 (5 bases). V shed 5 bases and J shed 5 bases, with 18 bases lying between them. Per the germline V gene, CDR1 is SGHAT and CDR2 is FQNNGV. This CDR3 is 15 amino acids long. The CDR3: CASSPQGAGRYGYTF. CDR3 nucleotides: TGTGCCAGCAGCCCCCAGGGAGCAGGGAGGTATGGCTACACCTTC.

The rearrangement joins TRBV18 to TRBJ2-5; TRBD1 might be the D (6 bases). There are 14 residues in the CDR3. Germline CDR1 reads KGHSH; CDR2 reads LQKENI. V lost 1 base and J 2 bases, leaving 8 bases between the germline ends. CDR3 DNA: TGTGCCAGCTCACCACTCGGACAGCAAGAGACCCAGTACTTC. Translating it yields CASSPLGQQETQYF.

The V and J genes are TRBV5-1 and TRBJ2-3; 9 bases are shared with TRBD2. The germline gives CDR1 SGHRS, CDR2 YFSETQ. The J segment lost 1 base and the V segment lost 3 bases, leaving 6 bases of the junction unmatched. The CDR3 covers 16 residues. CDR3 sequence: CASSSYEREGTDTQYF. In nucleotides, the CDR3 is TGCGCCAGCAGCTCTTACGAGCGGGAGGGCACAGATACGCAGTATTTT.

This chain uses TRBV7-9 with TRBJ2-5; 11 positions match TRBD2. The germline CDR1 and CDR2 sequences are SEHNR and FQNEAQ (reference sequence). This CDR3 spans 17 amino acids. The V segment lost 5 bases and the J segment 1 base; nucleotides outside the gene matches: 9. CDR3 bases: TGTGCCAGCAGCCCCACAGGACTAGCGGGCGCCCAAGAGACCCAGTACTTC. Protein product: CASSPTGLAGAQETQYF.

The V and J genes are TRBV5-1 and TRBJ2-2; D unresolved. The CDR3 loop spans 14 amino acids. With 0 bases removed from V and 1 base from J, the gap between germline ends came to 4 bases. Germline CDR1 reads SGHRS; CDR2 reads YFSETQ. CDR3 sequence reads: CASSLGQNTGELFF. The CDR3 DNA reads TGCGCCAGCAGCTTGGGACAGAACACCGGGGAGCTGTTTTTT.

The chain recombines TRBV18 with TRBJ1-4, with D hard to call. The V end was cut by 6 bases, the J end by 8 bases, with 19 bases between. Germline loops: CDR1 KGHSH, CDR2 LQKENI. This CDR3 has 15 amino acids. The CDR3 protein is CASSPRTGSGEKLFF. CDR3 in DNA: TGTGCCAGCTCCCCAAGGACGGGGAGTGGAGAAAAACTGTTTTTT. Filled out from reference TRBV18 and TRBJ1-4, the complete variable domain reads NAGVMQNPRHLVRRRGQEARLRCSPMKGHSHVYWYRQLPEEGLKFMVYLQKENIIDESGMPKERFSAEFPKEGPSILRIQQVVRGDSAAYFCASSPRTGSGEKLFFGSGTQLSVL.

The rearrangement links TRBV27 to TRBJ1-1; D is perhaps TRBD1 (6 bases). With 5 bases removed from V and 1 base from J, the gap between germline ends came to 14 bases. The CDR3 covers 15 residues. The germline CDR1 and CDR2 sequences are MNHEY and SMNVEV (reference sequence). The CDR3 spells CASSRYREPNTEAFF. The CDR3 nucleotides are TGTGCCAGCAGTCGGTACAGGGAACCGAACACTGAAGCTTTCTTT.

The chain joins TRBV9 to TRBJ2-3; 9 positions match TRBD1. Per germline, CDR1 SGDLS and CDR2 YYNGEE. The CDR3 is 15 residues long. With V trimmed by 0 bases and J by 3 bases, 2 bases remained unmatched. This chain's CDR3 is CASSVVTGGTDTQYF. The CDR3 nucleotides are TGTGCCAGCAGCGTAGTGACAGGGGGGACAGATACGCAGTATTTT.

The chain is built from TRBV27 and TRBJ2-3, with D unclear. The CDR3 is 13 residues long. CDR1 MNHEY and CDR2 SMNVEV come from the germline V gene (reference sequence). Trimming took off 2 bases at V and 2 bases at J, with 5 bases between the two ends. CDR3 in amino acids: CASSLGVTDTQYF. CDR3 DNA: TGTGCCAGCAGTTTAGGAGTCACAGATACGCAGTATTTT.

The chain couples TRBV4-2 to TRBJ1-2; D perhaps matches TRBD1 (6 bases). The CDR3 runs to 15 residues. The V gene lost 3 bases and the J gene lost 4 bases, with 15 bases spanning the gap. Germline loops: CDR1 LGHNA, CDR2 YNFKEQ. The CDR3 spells CASSQEGGSFYGYTF. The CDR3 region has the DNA TGTGCCAGCAGCCAGGAGGGGGGGTCCTTCTATGGCTACACCTTC.

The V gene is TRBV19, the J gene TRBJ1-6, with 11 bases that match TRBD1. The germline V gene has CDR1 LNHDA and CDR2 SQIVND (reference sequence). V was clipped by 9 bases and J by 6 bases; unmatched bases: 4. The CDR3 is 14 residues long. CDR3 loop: CASSGTGGNSPLHF. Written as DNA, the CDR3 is TGTGCCAGCAGCGGGACAGGGGGTAATTCACCCCTCCACTTT.

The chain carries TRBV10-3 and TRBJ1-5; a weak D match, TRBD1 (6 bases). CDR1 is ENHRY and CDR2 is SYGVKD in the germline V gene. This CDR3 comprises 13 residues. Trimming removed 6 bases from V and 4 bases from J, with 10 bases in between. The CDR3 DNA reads TGTGCCATCAGCGGACAGTTTAATCAGCCCCAGCATTTT. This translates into CAISGQFNQPQHF.

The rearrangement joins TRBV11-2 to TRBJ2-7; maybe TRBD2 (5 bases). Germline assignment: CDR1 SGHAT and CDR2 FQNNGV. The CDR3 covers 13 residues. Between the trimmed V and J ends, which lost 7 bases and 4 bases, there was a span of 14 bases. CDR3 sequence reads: CASITPPGYEQYF. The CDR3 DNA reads TGTGCCAGCATCACTCCTCCGGGATACGAGCAGTACTTC.

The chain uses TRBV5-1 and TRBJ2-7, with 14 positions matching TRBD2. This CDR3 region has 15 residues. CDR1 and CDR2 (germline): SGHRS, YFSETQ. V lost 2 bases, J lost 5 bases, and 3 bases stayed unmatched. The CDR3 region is CASSFGTSGSNEQYF. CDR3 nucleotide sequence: TGCGCCAGCAGCTTCGGGACTAGCGGGAGTAACGAGCAGTACTTC.

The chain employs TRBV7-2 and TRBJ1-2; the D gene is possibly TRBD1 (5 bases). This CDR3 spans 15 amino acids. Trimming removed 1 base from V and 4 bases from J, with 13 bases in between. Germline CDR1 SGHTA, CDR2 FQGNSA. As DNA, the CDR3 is TGTGCCAGCAGCTTAGTCTCGGGGGACGGCTATGGCTACACCTTC. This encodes CASSLVSGDGYGYTF.

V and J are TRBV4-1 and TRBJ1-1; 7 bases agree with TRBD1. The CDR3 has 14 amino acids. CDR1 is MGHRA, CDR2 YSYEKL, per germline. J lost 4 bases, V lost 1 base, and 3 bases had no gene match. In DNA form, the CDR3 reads TGCGCCAGCAGCCAAGCGGCAGGGGGCACTGAAGCTTTCTTT. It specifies CASSQAAGGTEAFF.

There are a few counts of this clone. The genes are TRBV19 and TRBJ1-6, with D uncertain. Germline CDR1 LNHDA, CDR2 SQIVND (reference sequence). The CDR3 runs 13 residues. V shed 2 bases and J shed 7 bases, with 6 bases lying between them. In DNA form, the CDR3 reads TGTGCCAGTAGTATAAATCTCAATTCACCCCTCCACTTT. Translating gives CASSINLNSPLHF.

This CDR3 is CASSSAGFQETQYF. CDR3 DNA sequence: TGTGCCAGCAGCTCTGCAGGGTTCCAGGAGACCCAGTACTTC. V is TRBV5-6 and J is TRBJ2-5; weak D call: TRBD1 (5 bases). The CDR3 length is 14 residues. V was pared by 3 bases and J by 5 bases, with 14 bases between. Germline CDR1 and CDR2: SGHDT and YYEEEE.

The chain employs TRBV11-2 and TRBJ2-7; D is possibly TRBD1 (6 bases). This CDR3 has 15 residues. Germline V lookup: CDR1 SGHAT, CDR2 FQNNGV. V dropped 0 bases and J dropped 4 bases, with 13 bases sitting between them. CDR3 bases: TGTGCCAGCAGCTTAGAACAGGGAAGGATATACGAGCAGTACTTC. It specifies CASSLEQGRIYEQYF. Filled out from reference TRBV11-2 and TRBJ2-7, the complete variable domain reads EAGVAQSPRYKIIEKRQSVAFWCNPISGHATLYWYQQILGQGPKLLIQFQNNGVVDDSQLPKDRFSAERLKGVDSTLKIQPAKLEDSAVYLCASSLEQGRIYEQYFGPGTRLTVT.

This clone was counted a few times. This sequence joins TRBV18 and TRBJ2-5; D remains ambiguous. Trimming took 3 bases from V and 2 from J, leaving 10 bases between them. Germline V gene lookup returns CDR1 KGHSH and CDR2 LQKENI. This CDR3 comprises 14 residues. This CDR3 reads CASSPDGSQETQYF. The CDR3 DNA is TGTGCCAGCTCACCCGATGGCTCACAAGAGACCCAGTACTTC.

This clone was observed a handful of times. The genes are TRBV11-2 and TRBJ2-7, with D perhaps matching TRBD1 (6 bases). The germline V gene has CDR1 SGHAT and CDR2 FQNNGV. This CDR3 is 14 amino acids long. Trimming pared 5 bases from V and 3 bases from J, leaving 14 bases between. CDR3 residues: CASSARGSIYEQYF. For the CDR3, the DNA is TGTGCCAGCAGCGCGAGGGGGTCCATCTACGAGCAGTACTTC.

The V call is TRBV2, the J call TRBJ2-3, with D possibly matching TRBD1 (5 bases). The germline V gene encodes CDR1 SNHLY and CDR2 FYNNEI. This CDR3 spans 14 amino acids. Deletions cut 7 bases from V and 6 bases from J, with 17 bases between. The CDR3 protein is CASIMIRAADTQYF. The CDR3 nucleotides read TGTGCCAGCATCATGATCAGGGCGGCGGATACGCAGTATTTT. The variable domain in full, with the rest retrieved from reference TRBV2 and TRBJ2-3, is EPEVTQTPSHQVTQMGQEVILRCVPISNHLYFYWYRQILGQKVEFLVSFYNNEISEKSEIFDDQFSVERPDGSNFTLKIRSTKLEDSAMYFCASIMIRAADTQYFGPGTRLTVL.

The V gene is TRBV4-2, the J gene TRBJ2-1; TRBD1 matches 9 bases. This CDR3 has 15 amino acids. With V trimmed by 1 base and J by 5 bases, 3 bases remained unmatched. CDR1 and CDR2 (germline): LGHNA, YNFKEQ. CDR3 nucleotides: TGTGCCAGCAGCCAAGGGGACAGGGAGCACAATGAGCAGTTCTTC. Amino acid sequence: CASSQGDREHNEQFF.